The entry below describes one T cell receptor beta chain. The trim removed 6 bases at V and 7 bases at J, leaving 7 bases unmatched. The CDR3 length is 13 residues. The data originate from a study of blood T cell repertoires in COVID-19. Some clones are missing from TCRdb's copy, which holds only in-frame ones; the method was immunoSEQ multiplex PCR. This table holds about 330,000 clones, around 83% found once. The receptor was isolated from a woman between 45 and 60 years old with acute or convalescent COVID-19. This sequence joins TRBV12-3 or TRBV12-4 and TRBJ1-1; 8 bases are a match to TRBD1. Sequencing was performed on peripheral blood. The chain's CDR3 is CASSLRGRDEAFF. The CDR3 region has the DNA TGTGCCAGCAGCCTCAGGGGGCGGGATGAAGCTTTCTTT.